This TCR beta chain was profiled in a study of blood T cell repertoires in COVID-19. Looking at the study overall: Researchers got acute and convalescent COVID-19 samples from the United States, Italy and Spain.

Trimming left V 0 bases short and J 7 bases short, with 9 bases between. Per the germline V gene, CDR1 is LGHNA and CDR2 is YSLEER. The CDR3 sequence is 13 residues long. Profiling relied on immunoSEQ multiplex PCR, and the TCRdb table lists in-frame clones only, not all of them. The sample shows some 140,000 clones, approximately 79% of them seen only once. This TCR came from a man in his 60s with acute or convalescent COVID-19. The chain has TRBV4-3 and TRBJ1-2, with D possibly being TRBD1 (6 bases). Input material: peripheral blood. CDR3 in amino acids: CASSQDLGAGYTF. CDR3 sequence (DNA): TGCGCCAGCAGCCAAGATCTGGGGGCTGGCTACACCTTC.